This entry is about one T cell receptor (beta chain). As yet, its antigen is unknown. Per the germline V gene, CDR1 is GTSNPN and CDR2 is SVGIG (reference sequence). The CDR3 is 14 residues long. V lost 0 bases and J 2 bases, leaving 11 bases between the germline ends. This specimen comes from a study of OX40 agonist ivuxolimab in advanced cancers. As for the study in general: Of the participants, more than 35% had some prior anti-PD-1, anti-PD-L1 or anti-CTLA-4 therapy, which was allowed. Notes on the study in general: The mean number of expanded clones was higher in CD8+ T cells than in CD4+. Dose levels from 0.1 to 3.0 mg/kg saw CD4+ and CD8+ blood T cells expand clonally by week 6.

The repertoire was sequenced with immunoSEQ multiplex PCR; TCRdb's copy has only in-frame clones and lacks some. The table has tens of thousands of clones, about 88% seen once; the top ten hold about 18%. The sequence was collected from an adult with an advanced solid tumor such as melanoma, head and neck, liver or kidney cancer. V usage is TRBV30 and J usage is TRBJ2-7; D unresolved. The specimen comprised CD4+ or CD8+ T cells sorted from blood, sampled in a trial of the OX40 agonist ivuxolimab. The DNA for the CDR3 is TGTGCCTGGAGTGTGGGCGGCGCAACCTACGAGCAGTACTTC. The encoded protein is CAWSVGGATYEQYF.